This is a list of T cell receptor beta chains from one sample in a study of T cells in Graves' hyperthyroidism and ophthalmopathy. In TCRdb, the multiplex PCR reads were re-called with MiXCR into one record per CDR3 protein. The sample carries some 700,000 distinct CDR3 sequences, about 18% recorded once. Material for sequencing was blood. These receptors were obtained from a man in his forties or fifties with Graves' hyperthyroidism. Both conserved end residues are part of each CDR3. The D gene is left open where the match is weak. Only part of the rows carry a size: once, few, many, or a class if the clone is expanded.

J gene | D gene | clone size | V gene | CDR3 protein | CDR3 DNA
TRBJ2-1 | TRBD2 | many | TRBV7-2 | CASSFLAGAQLYNEQFF | TGTGCCAGCAGCTTCCTAGCGGGAGCGCAGTTGTACAATGAGCAGTTCTTC
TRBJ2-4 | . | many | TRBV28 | CASSLGTLPIQYF | TGTGCCAGCAGCCTCGGGACCTTACCAATTCAGTACTTC
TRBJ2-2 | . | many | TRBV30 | CAWSVEAFTGELFF | TGTGCCTGGAGTGTAGAGGCGTTCACCGGGGAGCTGTTTTTT
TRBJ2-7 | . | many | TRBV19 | CASSTGHHVLALYEQYF | TGTGCCAGTAGTACCGGACATCACGTTCTGGCGTTGTACGAGCAGTACTTC
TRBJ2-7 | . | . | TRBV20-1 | CSARDPEYYEQYF | TGCAGTGCTAGAGATCCTGAGTACTACGAGCAGTACTTC
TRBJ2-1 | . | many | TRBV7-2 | CASSFSSLLEQFF | TGTGCCAGCAGCTTCTCGTCCCTTTTGGAGCAGTTCTTC
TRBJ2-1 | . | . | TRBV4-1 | CASSPYPADQNNEQFF | TGCGCCAGCAGCCCTTATCCGGCAGACCAGAACAATGAGCAGTTCTTC
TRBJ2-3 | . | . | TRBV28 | CASFSYRFGVTDTQYF | TGTGCCAGTTTTTCGTACAGGTTTGGGGTCACAGATACGCAGTATTTT
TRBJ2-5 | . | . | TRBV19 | CASQDRETQYF | TGTGCCAGTCAGGACAGAGAGACCCAGTACTTC
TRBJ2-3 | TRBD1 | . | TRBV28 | CASSSTGQVQGYTTDTQYF | TGTGCCAGCAGTTCTACCGGACAGGTGCAAGGATATACCACAGATACGCAGTATTTT
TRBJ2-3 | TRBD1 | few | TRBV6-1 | CASARGRGPVDTQYF | TGTGCCAGCGCCCGTGGCAGGGGGCCGGTAGATACGCAGTATTTT
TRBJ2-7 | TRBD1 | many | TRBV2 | CASSEEGQGPYEQYF | TGTGCCAGCAGTGAAGAGGGACAGGGTCCCTACGAGCAGTACTTC
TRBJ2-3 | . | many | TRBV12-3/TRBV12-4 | CASRFYTDTQYF | TGTGCCAGCAGGTTTTACACAGATACGCAGTATTTT
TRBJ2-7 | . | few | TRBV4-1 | CASGQDERTLSYEQYF | TGCGCCAGCGGCCAAGATGAGAGGACACTCTCCTACGAGCAGTACTTC
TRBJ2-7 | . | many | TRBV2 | CASRPWGHEQYF | TGTGCCAGCAGGCCGTGGGGCCACGAGCAGTACTTC
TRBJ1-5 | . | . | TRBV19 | CASSIKADNQPQHF | TGTGCCAGTAGTATTAAGGCTGACAATCAGCCCCAGCATTTT
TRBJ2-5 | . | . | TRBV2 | CASSEGGRSRETQYF | TGTGCCAGCAGTGAAGGTGGGAGGAGTCGGGAGACCCAGTACTTC
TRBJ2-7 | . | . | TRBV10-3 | CAISESAAEGEQYF | TGTGCCATCAGTGAGTCTGCGGCAGAAGGGGAGCAGTACTTC
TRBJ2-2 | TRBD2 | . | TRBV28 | CASRSGREGLTGELFF | TGTGCCAGCAGGTCTGGGCGGGAGGGTCTCACCGGGGAGCTGTTTTTT
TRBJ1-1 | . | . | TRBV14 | CASRKVLNTEAFF | TGTGCCAGCAGAAAAGTATTGAACACTGAAGCTTTCTTT